The 18 T cell receptor beta chains below were found in one sample sequenced in a study of T cell repertoires in cytomegalovirus infection. Via MiXCR, TCRdb re-called the reads, giving one row per CDR3 protein. This table holds hundreds of thousands of distinct CDR3 sequences, less than 25% found once. Material for sequencing was CD8+ T cells from PBMCs. Every receptor here comes from a human donor in good health (CMV status not recorded). Some clones in this sample may be carry-over from other donors' samples.

V is TRBV15 and J is TRBJ2-1, with D hard to call. The V end lost 1 base, the J end lost 3 bases, and 16 bases lay between the germline ends. This CDR3 has 17 residues. Germline loops: CDR1 LNHNV, CDR2 YYDKDF (reference sequence). CDR3 loop: CATSRVLGSGLYNEQFF. CDR3 DNA sequence: TGTGCCACCAGCAGAGTCCTAGGTTCCGGCCTCTACAATGAGCAGTTCTTC.

Remarks on this clonotype: A much larger clone differs by one base, so this may be a read error. V usage is TRBV6-6 and J usage is TRBJ2-7; 9 bases are shared with TRBD1. This CDR3 has 14 residues. V was pared by 2 bases and J by 4 bases, with 3 bases of the junction left unmatched. In germline, CDR1 is MNHNY, CDR2 SVGAGI (reference sequence). The CDR3 sequence is CASSYTGTGYEQYF. The CDR3 region has the DNA TGTGCCAGCAGTTACACCGGGACAGGGTACGAGCAGTACTTC.

This clonotype appeared a few times. The chain couples TRBV15 to TRBJ2-6, with D hard to call. Between the trimmed V and J ends, which lost 4 bases and 0 bases, there was a span of 16 bases. Germline CDR1 LNHNV, CDR2 YYDKDF (reference sequence). The CDR3 has 18 amino acids. The CDR3 DNA is TGTGCCACCAGCATAGGGTCAGTCGCGATCTCTGGGGCCAACGTCCTGACTTTC. This sequence encodes CATSIGSVAISGANVLTF. Based on the CDR3 plus reference TRBV15 and TRBJ2-6, the full variable domain is DAMVIQNPRYQVTQFGKPVTLSCSQTLNHNVMYWYQQKSSQAPKLLFHYYDKDFNNEADTPDNFQSRRPNTSFCFLDIRSPGLGDTAMYLCATSIGSVAISGANVLTFGAGSRLTVL.

On this clonotype: One junction end disagrees with the germline gene, perhaps due to a read error. The chain carries TRBV6-6 and TRBJ2-5, with D possibly being TRBD1 (5 bases). Looked up from germline, CDR1 is MNHNY and CDR2 is SVGAGI (reference sequence). This CDR3 has 17 residues. The chain's CDR3 is CDSSYTNGGQGEDTQYF. The CDR3 coding sequence is TGTGACAGCAGTTACACAAATGGTGGACAAGGGGAAGATACCCAGTACTTC.

This clonotype was seen ten or more times. V gene TRBV7-9 combines with J gene TRBJ2-7, with 10 bases that match TRBD2. V lost 3 bases, J lost 5 bases, and 7 bases stayed unmatched. Per germline, CDR1 SEHNR and CDR2 FQNEAQ (reference sequence). This CDR3 has 15 amino acids. For the CDR3, the DNA is TGTGCCAGCAGCTTGCCGGGACTAGCGACTCACGAGCAGTACTTC. This codes for CASSLPGLATHEQYF.

V is TRBV7-9 and J is TRBJ2-1; the D gene is possibly TRBD1 (6 bases). This CDR3 has 15 residues. Germline CDR1 is SEHNR and CDR2 is FQNEAQ (reference sequence). V was trimmed by 5 bases and J by 0 bases, leaving 11 bases between them. CDR3 DNA: TGTGCCAGCAGCCCCCGGGACACCTCCTACAATGAGCAGTTCTTC. Amino acids: CASSPRDTSYNEQFF.

This clonotype was counted between two and nine times. CDR3 coding DNA: TGTGCCAGCAGCTTAGTAGCAGCCACTGAAGCTTTCTTT. Translating gives CASSLVAATEAFF. The chain joins TRBV7-9 to TRBJ1-1; D call uncertain. The CDR3 runs to 13 residues. Trimming cost V 1 base and J 4 bases, with 7 bases left between them. CDR1 SEHNR and CDR2 FQNEAQ come from the germline V gene (reference sequence).

The table lists this clonotype with many counts. This sequence joins TRBV7-2 and TRBJ2-3, with D possibly matching TRBD1 (6 bases). V was pared by 4 bases and J by 4 bases, with 21 bases between. The CDR3 is 17 residues long. Germline loops: CDR1 SGHTA, CDR2 FQGNSA. CDR3 loop: CASSSAQQGWSPDTQYF. The DNA for the CDR3 is TGTGCCAGCAGCTCAGCCCAACAGGGCTGGAGTCCAGATACGCAGTATTTT.

The chain couples TRBV28 to TRBJ2-7; D is perhaps TRBD1 or TRBD2 (6 bases each). CDR3 length: 15 amino acids. Germline values: CDR1 MDHEN, CDR2 SYDVKM. V was trimmed by 4 bases and J by 4 bases, leaving 17 bases between them. Here the CDR3 reads CASSSPHQGRYEQYV. In nucleotides, the CDR3 is TGTGCCAGCAGTTCGCCCCATCAGGGGAGGTACGAGCAGTACGTC.

This clonotype was seen only a few times. V is TRBV7-2 and J is TRBJ1-1; D is ambiguous. Germline V gene sequence: CDR1 SGHTA, CDR2 FQGNSA. The CDR3 is 18 amino acids. Trimming took 3 bases from V and 3 from J, leaving 23 bases between them. The DNA for the CDR3 is TGTGCCAGCAGCTTTCCTTCATTCGGGGTAAGGGAGTACACTGAAGCTTTCTTT. This encodes CASSFPSFGVREYTEAFF.

There are a few counts of this clonotype. The CDR3 here is CASSVAGTSANEQFF. In DNA form, the CDR3 reads TGTGCCAGCAGCGTAGCCGGAACTAGCGCCAATGAGCAGTTCTTC. The chain links TRBV9 to TRBJ2-1; TRBD2 matches 7 bases. CDR3 length: 15 amino acids. V trimming: 0 bases; J trimming: 6 bases; junction bases outside the gene matches: 6. Germline assignment: CDR1 SGDLS and CDR2 YYNGEE. The full variable domain, completed using reference TRBV9 and TRBJ2-1, is DSGVTQTPKHLITATGQRVTLRCSPRSGDLSVYWYQQSLDQGLQFLIQYYNGEERAKGNILERFSAQQFPDLHSELNLSSLELGDSALYFCASSVAGTSANEQFFGPGTRLTVL.

This sequence joins TRBV7-3 and TRBJ2-1; a possible D gene is TRBD2 (5 bases). This CDR3 spans 16 amino acids. Germline values: CDR1 SGHTA, CDR2 FQGTGA. Trimming cost V 4 bases and J 7 bases, with 20 bases left between them. Here the CDR3 DNA reads TGTGCCAGCAGCTGGATTCGGGAAGGGAAAGGGAATGAGCAGTTCTTC. Translating gives CASSWIREGKGNEQFF.

This clonotype was seen repeatedly, ten times or more. The chain is built from TRBV7-9 and TRBJ2-5; possibly TRBD2 for D (5 bases). CDR3 length: 16 residues. CDR1 is SEHNR, CDR2 FQNEAQ, per germline (reference sequence). V was cut by 3 bases and J by 5 bases, with 19 bases left in between. The CDR3 DNA follows: TGTGCCAGCAGCTTCCCCCGGTCGGGGTTCATGGAGACCCAGTACTTC. Translation gives CASSFPRSGFMETQYF.

The chain joins TRBV29-1 to TRBJ1-1, with D tentatively TRBD1 (5 bases). CDR3 size: 11 residues. Germline-derived CDR1 and CDR2 are SQVTM and ANQGSEA. CDR3 residues: CSLGGGTEAFF. The DNA for the CDR3 is TGCAGTCTGGGGGGTGGGACTGAAGCTTTCTTT.

The rearrangement links TRBV27 to TRBJ2-1; either TRBD1 or TRBD2 may supply D (6 bases each). V lost 2 bases, J lost 8 bases, and 22 bases lay in between. In germline, CDR1 is MNHEY, CDR2 SMNVEV (reference sequence). The CDR3 sequence is 17 residues long. CDR3 DNA: TGTGCCAGCAGTTTACGGCCACCGGGGGCAGGGACGGATGAGCAGTTCTTC. This translates into CASSLRPPGAGTDEQFF.

The sample holds a few counts of this clonotype. The chain uses TRBV6-2 or TRBV6-3 and TRBJ2-3; unclear D gene. The CDR3 is 15 amino acids. CDR1 and CDR2 from the germline V gene are MNHEY and SVGEGT. V was pared by 2 bases and J by 0 bases, with 9 bases between. The CDR3 loop reads CASSYRLVSTDTQYF. The CDR3 DNA reads TGTGCCAGCAGTTACAGGCTCGTTAGCACAGATACGCAGTATTTT.

The rearrangement links TRBV19 to TRBJ1-5; no firm D call. Trimming removed 2 bases at V and 1 base at J, with 9 bases between. CDR3 size: 15 residues. CDR1 is LNHDA, CDR2 SQIVND, per germline (reference sequence). The CDR3 DNA reads as TGTGCCAGTAGTATATTGTTGCTCAGCAATCAGCCCCAGCATTTT. Encoded protein: CASSILLLSNQPQHF.

Only a few counts were recorded for this clonotype. The rearrangement joins TRBV28 to TRBJ2-6; no reliable D call. This CDR3 is built from 14 residues. Germline V gene sequence: CDR1 MDHEN, CDR2 SYDVKM. V was trimmed by 10 bases and J by 0 bases, leaving 10 bases between them. The CDR3: CAILSDSGANVLTF. CDR3 sequence (DNA): TGTGCCATCCTCTCTGACTCTGGGGCCAACGTCCTGACTTTC. Variable domain in full (rest from reference TRBV28 and TRBJ2-6): DVKVTQSSRYLVKRTGEKVFLECVQDMDHENMFWYRQDPGLGLRLIYFSYDVKMKEKGDIPEGYSVSREKKERFSLILESASTNQTSMYLCAILSDSGANVLTFGAGSRLTVL.